One sample yielded the 24 T cell receptor beta chains listed below, sequenced in a study of blood T cells in healthy people across ages. Sample-barcoded 5' priming and a J-beta primer mix drove a second PCR of roughly 6 to 12 cycles. TCRdb fed the 5' RACE reads into MiXCR, producing one record per CDR3 protein. This table holds around 790,000 distinct CDR3 sequences, under 45% found once. Input material: blood. The receptors here all came from a man aged 55 to 69 in good health.

Worth noting for this clonotype: Germline and junction disagree at one end, which may indicate a read error. The rearrangement joins TRBV18 to TRBJ2-7; possibly TRBD1 for D (5 bases). CDR3 length: 15 amino acids. CDR1 and CDR2 from the germline V gene are KGHSH and LQKENI. In DNA form, the CDR3 reads TGTGCCAGCTCACCTAACAGGATCAATTCCTACGGGCAGTACTTC. This codes for CASSPNRINSYGQYF.

Turning to this clonotype: A much larger clone differs by one base, so this may be a read error. V and J are TRBV7-2 and TRBJ2-2, with D hard to call. The CDR3 is 12 amino acids. V was shortened by 5 bases and J by 4 bases, with 5 bases between the two germline ends. Germline CDR1 reads SGHTA; CDR2 reads FQGNSA. The DNA of the CDR3 is TGTGCCAGCAGCCCGGCCACCGGGGAGCTGTTTTTT. Protein: CASSPATGELFF.

This clonotype has just a few counts. V usage is TRBV12-3 or TRBV12-4 and J usage is TRBJ2-5, with TRBD1 identical over 7 bases. CDR3 length: 13 amino acids. Trimming removed 6 bases from V and 2 bases from J; junction bases left unmatched: 3. In nucleotides, the CDR3 is TGTGCCAGCAGACCGACAGGGCAAGAGACCCAGTACTTC. This codes for CASRPTGQETQYF.

This chain links TRBV9 with TRBJ1-1; the match to TRBD1 covers 8 bases. The V segment lost 3 bases and the J segment 5 bases; nucleotides outside the gene matches: 12. The V gene's germline CDR1 is SGDLS and CDR2 YYNGEE. The CDR3 runs to 16 residues. CDR3 DNA: TGTGCCAGCAGCGCCGGACAGGGAGTACCCCAAACTGAAGCTTTCTTT. It encodes CASSAGQGVPQTEAFF.

This clonotype was detected only a few times. The chain joins TRBV9 to TRBJ2-1; either TRBD1 or TRBD2 may supply D (5 bases each). Germline CDR1 reads SGDLS; CDR2 reads YYNGEE. The CDR3 loop spans 16 amino acids. With 4 bases removed from V and 0 bases from J, the gap between germline ends came to 14 bases. This CDR3 is CASSHLGTSSYNEQFF. In nucleotides, the CDR3 is TGTGCCAGCAGCCATTTGGGGACCTCCTCCTACAATGAGCAGTTCTTC.

This clonotype was seen many times. The V gene is TRBV5-1, the J gene TRBJ2-5, with D perhaps matching TRBD1 (6 bases). The CDR3 has 15 amino acids. The germline CDR1 and CDR2 sequences are SGHRS and YFSETQ. The V end lost 0 bases, the J end lost 0 bases, and 9 bases lay between the germline ends. The CDR3 loop reads CASSLGGTNQETQYF. The CDR3 nucleotides are TGCGCCAGCAGCTTGGGTGGGACAAACCAAGAGACCCAGTACTTC.

This clonotype occurred a few times. The chain joins TRBV4-3 to TRBJ2-4, with 8 bases lining up with TRBD1. The closer fit of TRBJ2-7 to the DNA end suggests the J call may be wrong. The CDR3 spans 16 residues. Germline CDR1 and CDR2: LGHNA and YSLEER. The CDR3 nucleotides read TGCGCCAGCAGCCAAAACCGACAGGGGATGATCCACGAGCAGTACTTC. This translates into CASSQNRQGMIHEQYF.

The chain joins TRBV10-2 to TRBJ2-1, with D possibly called TRBD1 or TRBD2 (5 bases each). Germline-derived CDR1 and CDR2 are WSHSY and SAAADI. V lost 3 bases and J lost 9, with 18 bases in between. CDR3 length equals 15 residues. CDR3 bases: TGCGCCAGCAGTGACAATCGGGGCTATCGGATTGAGCAGTTCTTC. Protein product: CASSDNRGYRIEQFF.

This clonotype was seen only a few times. The chain's CDR3 is CASGDRVGNQPQHF. The CDR3 bases are TGTGCCAGCGGAGACAGGGTTGGAAATCAGCCCCAGCATTTT. J is TRBJ1-5 and V is TRBV6-2 or TRBV6-3; TRBD1 matches at 7 bases. After removal of 8 bases from V and 4 bases from J, the junction contained 8 bases not matched to a gene. The germline V gene encodes CDR1 MNHEY and CDR2 SVGEGT. This CDR3 spans 14 amino acids.

V gene TRBV6-2 or TRBV6-3 combines with J gene TRBJ2-7; D is ambiguous. V was shortened by 6 bases and J by 3 bases, with 12 bases between the two germline ends. The CDR3 has 13 amino acids. The germline CDR1 and CDR2 sequences are MNHEY and SVGEGT. The DNA for the CDR3 is TGTGCCAGCAGGAGTGTGAGTTTCTACGAGCAGTACTTC. This sequence encodes CASRSVSFYEQYF.

This chain links TRBV7-2 with TRBJ2-3; the match to TRBD2 covers 9 bases. Germline CDR1 is SGHTA and CDR2 is FQGNSA. Trimming cost V 5 bases and J 3 bases; bases outside gene matches: 6. The CDR3 spans 15 residues. The CDR3 nucleotides are TGTGCCAGCAGCCACCCGACTAGCGGAACAGATACGCAGTATTTT. It translates to CASSHPTSGTDTQYF.

This chain links TRBV7-3 with TRBJ1-6; D gene unclear. CDR3 size: 13 residues. Trimming left V 2 bases short and J 12 bases short, with 11 bases between. Germline V CDR1 and CDR2: SGHTA, FQGTGA. The chain's CDR3 is CASSLGSGGPLHF. The CDR3, as DNA: TGTGCCAGCAGCTTAGGGTCCGGTGGACCCCTCCACTTT.

The CDR3 region is CASSEGANIQYF. CDR3 DNA: TGTGCCAGCAGTGAGGGTGCGAACATTCAGTACTTC. The chain carries TRBV2 and TRBJ2-4; the D is unclear. There are 12 residues in the CDR3. Trimming took 3 bases from V and 7 from J, leaving 7 bases between them. Germline V gives CDR1 SNHLY, CDR2 FYNNEI. Full variable domain (remainder filled in from reference TRBV2 and TRBJ2-4): EPEVTQTPSHQVTQMGQEVILRCVPISNHLYFYWYRQILGQKVEFLVSFYNNEISEKSEIFDDQFSVERPDGSNFTLKIRSTKLEDSAMYFCASSEGANIQYFGAGTRLSVL.

The J gene is TRBJ2-3, the V gene TRBV7-9; D unresolved. CDR3 length: 12 amino acids. Per germline, CDR1 SEHNR and CDR2 FQNEAQ (reference sequence). V gave up 1 base and J gave up 7 bases, with 6 bases separating them. The CDR3 loop is CASSLVDYTQYF. The CDR3 DNA reads as TGTGCCAGCAGCTTAGTTGACTATACGCAGTATTTT.

This clonotype was observed a few times. The chain employs TRBV5-6 and TRBJ1-4, with a tentative D call TRBD1 (5 bases). Trimming stripped 4 bases from V and 5 bases from J, with 12 bases between. Looked up from germline, CDR1 is SGHDT and CDR2 is YYEEEE. The CDR3 extends over 14 amino acids. CDR3 bases: TGTGCCAGCAGCCTAGGGACGGAGAATGAAAAACTGTTTTTT. Translation: CASSLGTENEKLFF.

This rearrangement joins TRBV7-9 to TRBJ2-5; D is uncertain. The J call is doubtful: the DNA matches TRBJ2-7 better. From germline, CDR1 is SEHNR and CDR2 FQNEAQ (reference sequence). The CDR3 sequence is 16 residues long. In DNA form, the CDR3 reads TGTGCCAGCAGCTCGTCACCCCGCGCAGGTTCCTACGAGCAGTACTTC. Translation: CASSSSPRAGSYEQYF.

This clonotype was seen only once. Given a much more abundant clone one base away, this may be a read error. The chain is built from TRBV4-2 and TRBJ2-1, with TRBD2 identical over 11 bases. The trim removed 3 bases at V and 10 bases at J, leaving 8 bases unmatched. CDR1 and CDR2 (germline): LGHNA, YNFKEQ. This CDR3 has 15 residues. The CDR3 DNA follows: TGTGCCAGCAGCCATGATAGCGGGGGGGCTAGAGAGCAGTTCTTC. Translated: CASSHDSGGAREQFF.

V and J are TRBV20-1 and TRBJ2-1, with 10 positions matching TRBD2. CDR1 and CDR2 (germline): DFQATT, SNEGSKA (reference sequence). Trimming at V came to 0 bases and at J to 7 bases, leaving 3 bases not matched to a gene. This CDR3 spans 14 amino acids. The CDR3 sequence is CSARESGGVNEQFF. CDR3 DNA: TGCAGTGCTAGAGAAAGCGGGGGGGTGAATGAGCAGTTCTTC.

The CDR3 nucleotides are TGTGCCAGCAGTACCGGACAGTCTTGGGATGGCCGCACCTTC. It is translated as CASSTGQSWDGRTF. The gene calls are TRBV6-2 or TRBV6-3 and TRBJ1-2, with D possibly being TRBD1 (6 bases). Trimming pared 5 bases from V and 13 bases from J, leaving 23 bases between. CDR3 size: 14 residues. Germline V gene lookup returns CDR1 MNHEY and CDR2 SVGEGT.

This clonotype was counted a few times. The chain is built from TRBV12-3 or TRBV12-4 and TRBJ2-1, with 9 bases matching TRBD1. Trimming took 5 bases from V and 7 from J; bases not matched to a gene: 12. The CDR3 is 16 amino acids. CDR3 sequence: CASSLQGAQRGNEQFF. CDR3 sequence (DNA): TGTGCCAGCAGTCTACAGGGGGCGCAGCGCGGGAATGAGCAGTTCTTC.

The genes are TRBV3-1 and TRBJ2-4, with 7 bases that match TRBD1. Germline V CDR1 and CDR2: LGHDT, YNNKEL (reference sequence). The CDR3 sequence is 15 residues long. Unmatched junction bases numbered 6, after V lost 4 bases and J lost 3 bases. This CDR3 is CASSRKGASKNIQYF. Written as DNA, the CDR3 is TGTGCCAGCAGCCGGAAGGGGGCGAGCAAAAACATTCAGTACTTC.

The J gene is TRBJ1-4, the V gene TRBV19, with 10 nucleotides matching TRBD1. J was trimmed by 15 bases and V by 8 bases; bases with no gene match: 24. The CDR3 is 17 amino acids. Germline V gene data show CDR1 as LNHDA and CDR2 as SQIVND (reference sequence). CDR3 nucleotide sequence: TGTGCCAGTTCCCTGAATAGGAACTGGGACAGGGGCGAGAATGTGTTTTTT. This gives the protein CASSLNRNWDRGENVFF.

This clonotype was picked up many times. The V gene is TRBV5-1, the J gene TRBJ2-1; 9 nucleotides align to TRBD2. CDR1 SGHRS and CDR2 YFSETQ come from the germline V gene. V lost 4 bases to trimming and J lost 7 bases; unmatched junction nucleotides: 9. CDR3 length equals 15 residues. The CDR3: CASSPGASGINEQFF. CDR3 sequence (DNA): TGCGCCAGCAGCCCCGGTGCTAGCGGGATAAATGAGCAGTTCTTC.

This clonotype was counted between two and nine times. J is TRBJ2-7 and V is TRBV7-8; D gene uncertain. Trimming left V 8 bases short and J 1 base short, with 12 bases between. Germline CDR1 is SGHVS and CDR2 is FQNEAQ. The CDR3 is 13 residues long. CDR3 amino acids: CASGNLWSYEQYF. The CDR3 region has the DNA TGTGCCAGCGGGAACTTGTGGTCCTACGAGCAGTACTTC.